This note documents a single T cell receptor beta chain sequence. In the same sample, other DNA sequences code for this CDR3. Libraries were prepared by immunoSEQ multiplex PCR; TCRdb keeps only in-frame clonotypes and omits some of them. The table has approximately 100,000 clones, just over 90% seen once. The source of the sample is a study of control samples from healthy donors and cancer patients. This sequence was found in a woman under 30 in good health. Sequenced input: blood.

The CDR3 spells CASSPGQLEAFF. DNA of the CDR3: TGTGCCAGCAGTCCTGGACAGTTAGAAGCTTTCTTT. This chain joins TRBV7-9 and TRBJ1-1, with D perhaps TRBD1 (6 bases). The V gene lost 6 bases and the J gene lost 8 bases, with 13 bases spanning the gap. CDR3 length: 12 residues. Germline assignment: CDR1 SEHNR and CDR2 FQNEAQ (reference sequence).